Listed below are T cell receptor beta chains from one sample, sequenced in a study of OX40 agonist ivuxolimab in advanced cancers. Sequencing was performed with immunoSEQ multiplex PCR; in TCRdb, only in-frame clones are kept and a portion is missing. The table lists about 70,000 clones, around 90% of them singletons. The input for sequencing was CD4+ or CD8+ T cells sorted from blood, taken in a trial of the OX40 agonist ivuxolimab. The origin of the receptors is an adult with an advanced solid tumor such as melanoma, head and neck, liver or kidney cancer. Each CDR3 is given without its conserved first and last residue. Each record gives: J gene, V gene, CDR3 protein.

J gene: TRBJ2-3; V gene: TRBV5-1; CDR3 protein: ASSLESGGATQY
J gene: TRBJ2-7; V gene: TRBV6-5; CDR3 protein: ASSYARNYEQY
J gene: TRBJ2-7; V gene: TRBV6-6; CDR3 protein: ASSSHGNRDYEQY
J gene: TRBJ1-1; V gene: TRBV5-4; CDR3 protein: ASRGQGAQNTEAF
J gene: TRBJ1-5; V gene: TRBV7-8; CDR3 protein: ASSFSTGIFNQPQH
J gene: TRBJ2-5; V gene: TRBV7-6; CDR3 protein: ASSLGPVETQY
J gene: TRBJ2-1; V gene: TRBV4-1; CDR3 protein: ASSQADSTYNEQF
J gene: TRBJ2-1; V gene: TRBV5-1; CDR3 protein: ASSLSLAGGKNEQF
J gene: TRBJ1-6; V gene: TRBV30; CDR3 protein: AWSPSRVRLNSPLH
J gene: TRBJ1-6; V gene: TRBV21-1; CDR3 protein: ASSKEGTRLYHSPLH
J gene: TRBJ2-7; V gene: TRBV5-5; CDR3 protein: ASSSRDTESYEQY
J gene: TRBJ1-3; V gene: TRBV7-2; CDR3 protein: ASSLGQGTGNTIY
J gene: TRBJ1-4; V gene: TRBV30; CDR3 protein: AWSGDREGEKLF
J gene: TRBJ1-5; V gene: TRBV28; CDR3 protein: ASWRGSSQPQH
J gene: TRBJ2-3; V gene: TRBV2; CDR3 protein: ASDRVSGDTQY
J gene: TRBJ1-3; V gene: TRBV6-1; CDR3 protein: ASSQSRVSGNTIY
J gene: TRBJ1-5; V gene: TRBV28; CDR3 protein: ASSLRGQGSNQPQH
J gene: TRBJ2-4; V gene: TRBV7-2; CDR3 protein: ASSQTGAKNIQY
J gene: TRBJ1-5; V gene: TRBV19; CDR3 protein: ASSGKGLSDQPQH
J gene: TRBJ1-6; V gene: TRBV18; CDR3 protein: ASSPQGDSVTPLH
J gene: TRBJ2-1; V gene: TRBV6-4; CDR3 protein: ASSVTSGINNEQF
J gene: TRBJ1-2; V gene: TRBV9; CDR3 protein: ASSVGGVGGYT
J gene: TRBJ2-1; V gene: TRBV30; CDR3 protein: AWSTSGPLGDEQF
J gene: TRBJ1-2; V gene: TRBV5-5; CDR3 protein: ASTLSGNRDGYT
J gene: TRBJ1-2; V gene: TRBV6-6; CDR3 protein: ASSTGNYGYT
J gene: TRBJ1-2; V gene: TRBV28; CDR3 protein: ASSLNEAMGRSRGYT
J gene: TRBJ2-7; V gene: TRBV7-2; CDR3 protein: ASSSFRDRGSYEQY
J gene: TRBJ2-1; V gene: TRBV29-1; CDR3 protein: SALPPSDEQF
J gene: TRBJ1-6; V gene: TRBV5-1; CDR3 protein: ASSWGDRGQPPLH
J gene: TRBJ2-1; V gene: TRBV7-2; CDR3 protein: ASSFVASGYNEQF
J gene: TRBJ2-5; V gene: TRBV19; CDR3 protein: ASSIGGGAQETQY
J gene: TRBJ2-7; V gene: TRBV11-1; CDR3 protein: ASSLAGSPRRY
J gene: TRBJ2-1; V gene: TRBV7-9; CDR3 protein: ASSYRGGGNNEQF
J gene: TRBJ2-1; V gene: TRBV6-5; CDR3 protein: ASSQLAGEGEQF
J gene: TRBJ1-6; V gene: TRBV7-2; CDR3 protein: ASSLVRQGNSPLH